This entry is about one T cell receptor (beta chain). The sample belongs to a study of CD8 T cells in Susac syndrome. When the RNA was reverse transcribed, random hexamers were used with an input of roughly 0.45 to 1 ug. In TCRdb, the immunoSEQ multiplex PCR reads were re-called with MiXCR into one record per CDR3 protein. The sample yields about 200,000 distinct CDR3 sequences, 75% to 95% seen once. V was pared by 1 base and J by 2 bases, with 11 bases between. There are 15 residues in the CDR3. Germline V gives CDR1 MGHRA, CDR2 YSYEKL. The origin of this receptor is a human donor with Susac syndrome. The chain carries TRBV4-1 and TRBJ1-2; D remains ambiguous. The sample was CD4+ T cells from PBMCs. The CDR3 reads CASSQGGNQNYGYTF. In nucleotides, the CDR3 is TGCGCCAGCAGCCAAGGAGGAAATCAAAACTATGGCTACACCTTC.